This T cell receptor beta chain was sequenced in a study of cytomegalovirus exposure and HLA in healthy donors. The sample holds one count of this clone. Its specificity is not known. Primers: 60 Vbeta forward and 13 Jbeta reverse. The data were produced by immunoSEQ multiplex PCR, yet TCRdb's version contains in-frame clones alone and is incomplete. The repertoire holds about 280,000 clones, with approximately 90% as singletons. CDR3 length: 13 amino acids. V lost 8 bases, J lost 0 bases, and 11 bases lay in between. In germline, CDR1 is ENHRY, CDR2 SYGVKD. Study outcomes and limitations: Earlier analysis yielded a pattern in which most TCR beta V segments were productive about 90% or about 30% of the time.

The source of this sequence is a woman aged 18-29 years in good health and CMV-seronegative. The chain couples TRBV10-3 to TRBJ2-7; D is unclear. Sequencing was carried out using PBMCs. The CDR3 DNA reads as TGTGCCATCGCAGACACCATCTCCTACGAGCAGTACTTC. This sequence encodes CAIADTISYEQYF.